These T cell receptor beta chains were read from a single sample in a study of T cell responses to AZD1222 COVID-19 vaccine. Using immunoSEQ multiplex PCR, the repertoire was profiled, and TCRdb retains in-frame clones only, with some absent. Of under 150,000 clones in the sample, approximately 88% were seen once. The sequencing used peripheral blood, collected on day 0 of AZD1222 vaccination. All receptors derive from an adult in good health. CDR3s include the opening cysteine and the closing phenylalanine or tryptophan. The D gene is left open where the match is weak. Size values are once, few and many counts, or a class for expanded clones, and some rows have none.

D gene,clone size,J gene,V gene,CDR3 DNA,CDR3 protein
TRBD1,-,TRBJ1-6,TRBV6-4,TGTGCCAGCTCCGCCGGGACAGTAAATTCACCCCTCCACTTT,CASSAGTVNSPLHF
TRBD1,-,TRBJ1-6,TRBV9,TGTGCCAGCAGCTTGACAGGGGACTATAATTCACCCCTCCACTTT,CASSLTGDYNSPLHF
-,-,TRBJ1-4,TRBV4-3,TGCGCCAGCAGCCAAGAGCGGGACCTCCTGGAAAAACTGTTTTTT,CASSQERDLLEKLFF
-,-,TRBJ2-7,TRBV3-1/TRBV3-2,TGTGCCAGCAGCCAAGGCAACCGTTTCCACGAGCAGTACTTC,CASSQGNRFHEQYF
-,-,TRBJ2-5,TRBV28,TGTGCCAGCAGCTTAGGGGCAGGGGTAGAGACCCAGTACTTC,CASSLGAGVETQYF
-,-,TRBJ2-3,TRBV27,TGTGCCAGCAGTTTATCCGGGGGAGGCACAGATACGCAGTATTTT,CASSLSGGGTDTQYF
-,-,TRBJ2-3,TRBV5-1,TGCGCCAGCAGCTTGGATCTCCCGGATACGCAGTATTTT,CASSLDLPDTQYF
TRBD1,-,TRBJ1-5,TRBV30,TGTGCCGGCTCACAGGGGCGGAATCAGCCCCAGCATTTT,CAGSQGRNQPQHF
-,-,TRBJ1-5,TRBV6-5,TGTGCCAGCAGACGAACCAAGAGCCAGCCCCAGCATTTT,CASRRTKSQPQHF
TRBD1,few,TRBJ1-2,TRBV7-9,TGTGCCAGCAGCTCTCATGGACAGGGTTATGGCTACACCTTC,CASSSHGQGYGYTF
-,-,TRBJ2-3,TRBV5-1,TGCGCCAGCAGCTTGGTCCCCTCAGATACGCAGTATTTT,CASSLVPSDTQYF
TRBD1,-,TRBJ1-5,TRBV7-2,TGTGCCAGCAGCTTACCGGGAGACAGGGGTCGAGGTCAGCCCCAGCATTTT,CASSLPGDRGRGQPQHF
-,-,TRBJ2-7,TRBV9,TGTGCCAGCAGCGTAGGTCCCGGGGTCGCATACGAGCAGTACTTC,CASSVGPGVAYEQYF
-,-,TRBJ1-2,TRBV19,TGTGCCAGTATGGCACAGGGTGCTAACTATGGCTACACCTTC,CASMAQGANYGYTF
-,-,TRBJ1-2,TRBV6-4,TGTGCCAGCAGTGACACAAACAGTAATGGCTACACCTTC,CASSDTNSNGYTF
TRBD1,-,TRBJ1-6,TRBV4-1,TGCGCCAGCAGCCAGGCCGGGACAGTCTCCTATAATTCACCCCTCCACTTT,CASSQAGTVSYNSPLHF
TRBD1,-,TRBJ1-2,TRBV3-1/TRBV3-2,TGTGCCAGCAGCCACAATCGACTGACAGGGGATGGCTACACCTTC,CASSHNRLTGDGYTF
-,-,TRBJ1-2,TRBV7-2,TGTGCCAGCAGCTTAGCGGCCAGCGGGGACTATGGCTACACCTTC,CASSLAASGDYGYTF
TRBD1,-,TRBJ1-4,TRBV4-3,TGCGCCAGCAGCCAAGATCCCATTTTCGTTGATTCCCGGGACAGGGATGAAAAACTGTTTTTT,CASSQDPIFVDSRDRDEKLFF
TRBD1,-,TRBJ1-2,TRBV7-3,TGTGCCAGCAGCCCGGGACAGGGGGCCCGGTGGGGCTACACCTTC,CASSPGQGARWGYTF
TRBD2,-,TRBJ2-3,TRBV19,TGTGCCAGTCCCTCGATAGCGGGGGGCGCAGATACGCAGTATTTT,CASPSIAGGADTQYF
-,-,TRBJ1-2,TRBV2,TGTGCCAGCAGTACCCAGGGGAACTATGGCTACACCTTC,CASSTQGNYGYTF
-,-,TRBJ2-7,TRBV7-9,TGTGCCAGCAGCCTTAATTCAGGGGACTACTTTGGGTACGAGCAGTACTTC,CASSLNSGDYFGYEQYF
TRBD1,-,TRBJ2-7,TRBV11-2,TGTGCCAGCAGCCCTACCAGGACAGGGGGAGGCGAGCAGTACTTC,CASSPTRTGGGEQYF
-,-,TRBJ2-5,TRBV3-1/TRBV3-2,TGTGCCAGCAGCCAAGATTCAGGGGCCAGACAAGAGACCCAGTACTTC,CASSQDSGARQETQYF
-,-,TRBJ2-1,TRBV7-3,TGTGCCAGCAGCGAAGGTTGGGGCGGGCAGTTCTTC,CASSEGWGGQFF
-,-,TRBJ1-3,TRBV7-2,TGTGCCAGCAGCGCTTTTAGGGGCAGCTCTGGAAACACCATATATTTT,CASSAFRGSSGNTIYF
TRBD2,-,TRBJ2-1,TRBV5-8,TGTGCCAGCAGCTTCATTGGACTAGCGGGGGGGATTAAAAACAATGAGCAGTTCTTC,CASSFIGLAGGIKNNEQFF
-,-,TRBJ1-5,TRBV9,TGTGCCAGCAGCATAAAAGGGAGTGACCAGCCCCAGCATTTT,CASSIKGSDQPQHF
-,-,TRBJ2-3,TRBV5-1,TGCGCCAGCAGCTTGGGCAGGGGTGGGTCCACAGATACGCAGTATTTT,CASSLGRGGSTDTQYF
-,once,TRBJ1-1,TRBV7-2,TGTGCCAGCAGCTTAAATAGGCCGACGAAATGGGAGATGAACACTGAAGCTTTCTTT,CASSLNRPTKWEMNTEAFF
TRBD1,-,TRBJ1-1,TRBV28,TGTGCCAGCAGCTCCCCCGGACAGGGTTTGAACACTGAAGCTTTCTTT,CASSSPGQGLNTEAFF
TRBD1,-,TRBJ1-1,TRBV6-5,TGTGCCAGCAGTCGACAGGGAAGCCTAGACACTGAAGCTTTCTTT,CASSRQGSLDTEAFF
-,-,TRBJ2-2,TRBV6-4,TGTGCCAGCAGTGGTGTCACCGGGGAGCTGTTTTTT,CASSGVTGELFF
TRBD1,-,TRBJ1-2,TRBV30,TGTGCCTGGAGTGTGCAGGGGGGCTATGGCTACACCTTC,CAWSVQGGYGYTF
-,few,TRBJ1-1,TRBV7-2,TGTGCCAGCAGCTTAGGACCCTCGGCTTTCTTT,CASSLGPSAFF
-,-,TRBJ2-7,TRBV15,TGTGCCACCAGCAGGGATTCCACAGGAAAGCCCCACGAGCAGTACTTC,CATSRDSTGKPHEQYF
-,-,TRBJ2-3,TRBV10-3,TGTGCCATCAGTGGGAGCGAAAGAGTCACAGATACGCAGTATTTT,CAISGSERVTDTQYF
TRBD1,-,TRBJ1-2,TRBV10-3,TGTGCCATCAAAATAGGGACAGGGGGAATCTACACCTTC,CAIKIGTGGIYTF
TRBD1,-,TRBJ1-1,TRBV19,TGTGCCAGTGGGACAGGGAGATTCACTGAAGCTTTCTTT,CASGTGRFTEAFF
TRBD1,few,TRBJ1-2,TRBV24-1,TGTGCCACCAGCGCCCCGACAGGGTTTCAGGGCTACACCTTC,CATSAPTGFQGYTF
TRBD2,-,TRBJ2-7,TRBV6-6,TGTGCCAGCAGTAAACCCTCTAGCGGGGGCTACGAGCAGTACTTC,CASSKPSSGGYEQYF
TRBD2,few,TRBJ2-5,TRBV28,TGTGCCAGCCGTGGGACTAGCGGCCAAGAGACCCAGTACTTC,CASRGTSGQETQYF
TRBD1,-,TRBJ1-1,TRBV7-9,TGTGCCAGCAGCTACGACAGGGGGTCGAACACTGAAGCTTTCTTT,CASSYDRGSNTEAFF
-,-,TRBJ1-5,TRBV2,TGTGCCAGCAGTGAAAGGGGGACAAGCAATCAGCCCCAGCATTTT,CASSERGTSNQPQHF
TRBD1,-,TRBJ1-6,TRBV5-1,TGCGCCAGCAGCTCCCATTTAGGCAGTACAGGGGGGAATTCACCCCTCCACTTT,CASSSHLGSTGGNSPLHF